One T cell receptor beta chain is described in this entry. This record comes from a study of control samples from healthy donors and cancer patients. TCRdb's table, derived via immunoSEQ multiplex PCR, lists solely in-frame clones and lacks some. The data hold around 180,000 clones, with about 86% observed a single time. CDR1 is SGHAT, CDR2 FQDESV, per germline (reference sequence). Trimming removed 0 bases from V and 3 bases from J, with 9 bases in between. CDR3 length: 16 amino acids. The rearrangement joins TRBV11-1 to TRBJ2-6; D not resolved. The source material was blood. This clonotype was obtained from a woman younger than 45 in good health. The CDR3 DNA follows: TGTGCCAGCAGCTTAGCGAGTCTTGGTGGGGCCAACGTCCTGACTTTC. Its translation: CASSLASLGGANVLTF.